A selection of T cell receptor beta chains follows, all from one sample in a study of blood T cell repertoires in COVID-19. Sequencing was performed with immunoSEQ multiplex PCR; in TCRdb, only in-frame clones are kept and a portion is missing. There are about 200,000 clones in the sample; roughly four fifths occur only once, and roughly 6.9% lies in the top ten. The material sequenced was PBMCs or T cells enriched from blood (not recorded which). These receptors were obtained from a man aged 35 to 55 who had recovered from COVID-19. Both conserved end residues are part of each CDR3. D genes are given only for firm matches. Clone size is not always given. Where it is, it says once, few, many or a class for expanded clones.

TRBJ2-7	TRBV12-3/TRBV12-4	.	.	TGTGCCAGCAGTTCCCCCTCGAGATACGAGCAGTACTTC	CASSSPSRYEQYF
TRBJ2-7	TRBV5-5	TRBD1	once	TGTGCCAGCAGCCCACGAGCCGGGACAGGCTCCTACGAGCAGTACTTC	CASSPRAGTGSYEQYF
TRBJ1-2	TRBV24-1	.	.	TGTGCCACCAGTCGGGCGGGCTCTTATAACTATGGCTACACCTTC	CATSRAGSYNYGYTF
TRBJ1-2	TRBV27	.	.	TGTGCCAGCAGTTTCTCGGACAGCCACCCCTATGGCTACACCTTC	CASSFSDSHPYGYTF
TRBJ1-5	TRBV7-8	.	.	TGTGCCAGCAGCCGAGATACAGGGAAGGATCAGCCCCAGCATTTT	CASSRDTGKDQPQHF
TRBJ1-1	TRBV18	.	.	TGTGCCAGCTCACCCAAACAGCTTGTCAACACTGAAGCTTTCTTT	CASSPKQLVNTEAFF
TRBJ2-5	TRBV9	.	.	TGTGCCAGCAGCGCTAAGCCGGGAGGTGGGACAGGAGGAGTCCAAGAGACCCAGTACTTC	CASSAKPGGGTGGVQETQYF
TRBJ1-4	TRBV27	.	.	TGTGCCAGCAGCCGGGGGGGCGCCGGAACTAATGAAAAACTGTTTTTT	CASSRGGAGTNEKLFF
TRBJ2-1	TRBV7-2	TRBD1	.	TGTGCCAGCAGCCCGGACAGGGCCTCCTACAATGAGCAGTTCTTC	CASSPDRASYNEQFF
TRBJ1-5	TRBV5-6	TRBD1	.	TGTGCCAGCAGCATTCGACAGGGCGATTATCAGCCCCAGCATTTT	CASSIRQGDYQPQHF
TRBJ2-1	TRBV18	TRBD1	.	TGTGCCAGCTCACCACGACAGGGTCTCGACAATGAGCAGTTCTTC	CASSPRQGLDNEQFF
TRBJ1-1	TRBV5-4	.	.	TGTGCCAGCAGCCAAACCGCACAGGGGAACACTGAAGCTTTCTTT	CASSQTAQGNTEAFF
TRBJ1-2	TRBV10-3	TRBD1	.	TGTGCCATCGGGGGGACAGGGGCCAACTATGGCTACACCTTC	CAIGGTGANYGYTF
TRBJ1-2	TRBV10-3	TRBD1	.	TGTGCCATCAGAAAGGGACAGGGCGGCTATGGCTACACCTTC	CAIRKGQGGYGYTF
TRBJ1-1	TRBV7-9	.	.	TGTGCCAGCAGCTCCAGATCAGGGGTGATCGGGAACACTGAAGCTTTCTTT	CASSSRSGVIGNTEAFF
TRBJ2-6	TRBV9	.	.	TGTGCCAGCAGCGTAACAGGGACTGGGGCCAACGTCCTGACTTTC	CASSVTGTGANVLTF
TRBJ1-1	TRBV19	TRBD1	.	TGTGCCAGTAGTGCCACAGGGGTTACTGAAGCTTTCTTT	CASSATGVTEAFF
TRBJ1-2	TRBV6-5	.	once	TGTGCCAGCAGTTCATCGGGACAAAGCTATGGCTACACCTTC	CASSSSGQSYGYTF
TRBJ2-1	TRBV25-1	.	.	TGTGCCAGTAGGGGTCAAGGCTACAATGAGCAGTTCTTC	CASRGQGYNEQFF
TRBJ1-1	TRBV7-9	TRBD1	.	TGTGCCAGCAGCTTAGCCCGGACAGGGAGCGGGGACACTGAAGCTTTCTTT	CASSLARTGSGDTEAFF
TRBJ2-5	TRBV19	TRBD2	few	TGTGCCAGTAGTTCCATCGGACTAGCGGGGAAAGAGACCCAGTACTTC	CASSSIGLAGKETQYF
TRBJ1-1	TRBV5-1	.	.	TGCGCCAGCAGCTCAGACCAGGGTTTAACGGGTGAAGCTTTCTTT	CASSSDQGLTGEAFF
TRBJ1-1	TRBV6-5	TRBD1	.	TGTGCCAGCAGTTACCTGGCTTACAGGGGCACTGAAGCTTTCTTT	CASSYLAYRGTEAFF
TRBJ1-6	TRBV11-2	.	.	TGTGCCAGCAGCTTAGTTGGAGGGAACTCACCCCTCCACTTT	CASSLVGGNSPLHF
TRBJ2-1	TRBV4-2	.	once	TGTGCCAGCAGCCAGGCCCGCGGGGGCCACTCCAATGAGCAGTTCTTC	CASSQARGGHSNEQFF
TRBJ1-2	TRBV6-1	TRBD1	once	TGTGCCAGCAGTGAGAGACAGGGGGCAGGGTATGGCTACACCTTC	CASSERQGAGYGYTF
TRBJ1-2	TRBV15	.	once	TGTGCCACCAGCAGAGTAAAGGGGCAGGACTATGGCTACACCTTC	CATSRVKGQDYGYTF
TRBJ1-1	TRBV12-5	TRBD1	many	TGTGCTAGTGGTTTGGTACCTGGGGACAGCCTGAGCATGAACACTGAAGCTTTCTTT	CASGLVPGDSLSMNTEAFF